These 24 T cell receptor beta chains were all obtained from the same sample, sequenced in a study of blood T cell repertoires in COVID-19 (dated by TCRdb to 2018 to 2021). The receptor library was made with the immunoSEQ multiplex PCR assay. Not all clones reach the TCRdb copy of this immuneACCESS table, which keeps in-frame sequences only. Checked studies attribute under half of the gap to unresolved V genes and leave the rest unexplained. This sample gives roughly 520,000 clones in total; around nine tenths of them show up just once. The leading ten clones occupy 1.5% to 2% of the sample. Input material: PBMCs or T cells enriched from blood (not recorded which). The source is a woman aged 40 to 55 who had recovered from COVID-19.

On this clone: Other DNA sequences within the sample encode an identical CDR3. This chain links TRBV11-3 with TRBJ2-1, with D tentatively TRBD1 (6 bases). Germline V gives CDR1 SGHNT, CDR2 YENEEA. The germline V and J ends were trimmed by 1 base and 4 bases, with 8 bases remaining between them. This CDR3 is built from 14 residues. CDR3 sequence reads: CASSLGGGYNEQFF. The CDR3 nucleotides are TGTGCCAGCAGCTTAGGAGGGGGTTACAATGAGCAGTTCTTC.

This clone has a single count. CDR3 sequence (DNA): TGTGCCAGCAGCCAAATTAGTGAGCAGTTCTTC. It encodes CASSQISEQFF. V usage is TRBV14 and J usage is TRBJ2-1; no clear D gene. CDR1 is SGHDN and CDR2 is FVKESK in the germline V gene. Between the trimmed V and J ends, which lost 2 bases and 9 bases, there was a span of 5 bases. CDR3 length: 11 amino acids.

The chain carries TRBV6-5 and TRBJ1-2, with 7 bases fitting TRBD1. V gave up 7 bases and J gave up 4 bases; unmatched junction bases: 6. Germline values: CDR1 MNHEY, CDR2 SVGAGI. The CDR3 contains 13 residues. The CDR3 DNA is TGTGCCAGCACCAACAGGGGCCTCTATGGCTACACCTTC. Protein product: CASTNRGLYGYTF.

The chain has TRBV7-9 and TRBJ2-1, with 7 positions matching TRBD1. The CDR3 runs to 13 residues. CDR1 SEHNR and CDR2 FQNEAQ come from the germline V gene (reference sequence). V shed 4 bases and J 7 bases; nucleotides not matched to a gene: 4. As DNA, the CDR3 is TGTGCCAGCAGCTCCGGGACAGTGAATGAGCAGTTCTTC. Protein sequence: CASSSGTVNEQFF.

This chain joins TRBV30 and TRBJ2-7; TRBD2 aligns across 9 bases. The CDR3 extends over 14 amino acids. The junction had 6 bases not matched to a gene; V was cut back by 2 bases and J by 4 bases. CDR1 is GTSNPN, CDR2 SVGIG, per germline (reference sequence). The CDR3 bases are TGTGCCTGGAGTACCGGACTAGCGCGGTACGAGCAGTACTTC. This sequence encodes CAWSTGLARYEQYF.

The chain joins TRBV30 to TRBJ1-3; a weak D match, TRBD1 (6 bases). This CDR3 is built from 12 residues. Germline V gives CDR1 GTSNPN, CDR2 SVGIG (reference sequence). Trimming removed 4 bases at V and 7 bases at J, with 11 bases between. The CDR3 DNA reads TGTGCCTGGACCAAAACAGGGAACACCATATATTTT. Protein product: CAWTKTGNTIYF.

The CDR3 spells CASSVVVGTYNEQFF. The CDR3 region has the DNA TGTGCCAGCAGCGTAGTCGTGGGCACCTACAATGAGCAGTTCTTC. The chain employs TRBV9 and TRBJ2-1; unclear D gene. Germline CDR1 SGDLS, CDR2 YYNGEE. The length of the CDR3 is 15 residues. The V end lost 0 bases, the J end lost 2 bases, and 9 bases lay between the germline ends.

The chain recombines TRBV19 with TRBJ2-2; D unresolved. V lost 0 bases, J lost 9 bases, and 11 bases lay in between. This CDR3 contains 14 residues. CDR1 is LNHDA and CDR2 is SQIVND in the germline V gene (reference sequence). CDR3 coding DNA: TGTGCCAGTAGTATAGATCTTCATAGTCGGGAGCTGTTTTTT. This gives the protein CASSIDLHSRELFF.

The rearrangement joins TRBV29-1 to TRBJ1-1; the match to TRBD1 covers 7 bases. Germline lookup yields CDR1 SQVTM and CDR2 ANQGSEA. Trimming at V came to 7 bases and at J to 1 base, leaving 3 bases not matched to a gene. This CDR3 comprises 12 residues. The CDR3 loop is CSASGGNTEAFF. The CDR3 DNA follows: TGCAGCGCCTCAGGGGGGAACACTGAAGCTTTCTTT.

The CDR3 spells CASSPRLAGVDTQYF. CDR3 nucleotide sequence: TGTGCCAGCAGCCCGAGACTAGCGGGAGTAGATACGCAGTATTTT. V gene TRBV13 combines with J gene TRBJ2-3; 12 bases fit TRBD2. The CDR3 spans 15 residues. The germline CDR1 and CDR2 sequences are PRHDT and FYEKMQ (reference sequence). V gave up 5 bases and J gave up 5 bases; unmatched junction bases: 5.

This rearrangement joins TRBV4-3 to TRBJ1-6; 7 nucleotides agree with TRBD1. The V gene end was trimmed by 1 base and the J gene end by 5 bases; junction bases not matched to a gene: 11. CDR1 and CDR2 (germline): LGHNA, YSLEER. This CDR3 comprises 18 residues. The CDR3 protein is CASSQVPPAQGDNSPLHF. The CDR3 nucleotides are TGCGCCAGCAGCCAAGTACCCCCCGCCCAGGGGGATAATTCACCCCTCCACTTT.

Concerning this clone: Other DNA sequences in the sample encode the same CDR3. The J gene is TRBJ2-7, the V gene TRBV18; the D gene is possibly TRBD1 (6 bases). V lost 3 bases, J lost 3 bases, and 6 bases lay in between. The CDR3 covers 12 residues. Germline values: CDR1 KGHSH, CDR2 LQKENI. CDR3 sequence reads: CASSPDSYEQYF. In DNA form, the CDR3 reads TGTGCCAGCTCACCGGACAGCTACGAGCAGTACTTC.

This clone was seen only once. The rearrangement uses TRBV7-2 and TRBJ2-3, with 8 bases lining up with TRBD2. The CDR3 length is 16 residues. Trimming cost V 5 bases and J 2 bases; bases outside gene matches: 9. The germline V gene has CDR1 SGHTA and CDR2 FQGNSA. CDR3 residues: CASSPSIAGPTDTQYF. CDR3 in DNA: TGTGCCAGCAGCCCCTCCATAGCGGGACCCACAGATACGCAGTATTTT. Based on the CDR3 plus reference TRBV7-2 and TRBJ2-3, the full variable domain is GAGVSQSPSNKVTEKGKDVELRCDPISGHTALYWYRQSLGQGLEFLIYFQGNSAPDKSGLPSDRFSAERTGGSVSTLTIQRTQQEDSAVYLCASSPSIAGPTDTQYFGPGTRLTVL.

V usage is TRBV6-5 and J usage is TRBJ1-1, with D perhaps TRBD1 (5 bases). This CDR3 region has 13 residues. Germline lookup yields CDR1 MNHEY and CDR2 SVGAGI. Trimming left V 5 bases short and J 10 bases short, with 17 bases between. CDR3 in amino acids: CASSSDGAGGAFF. The CDR3, as DNA: TGTGCCAGCAGTAGCGACGGGGCGGGGGGAGCTTTCTTT.

The CDR3 spells CASSLAWPNEQGSTGELFF. CDR3 nucleotides: TGTGCCAGCAGCTTAGCTTGGCCGAATGAACAGGGGAGCACCGGGGAGCTGTTTTTT. The gene calls are TRBV5-5 and TRBJ2-2, with TRBD1 matching over 7 bases. V gave up 2 bases and J gave up 4 bases; unmatched junction bases: 17. From germline, CDR1 is SGHKS and CDR2 YYEKEE (reference sequence). This CDR3 region has 19 residues. Together with reference TRBV5-5 and TRBJ2-2, the CDR3 gives the full variable domain: DAGVTQSPTHLIKTRGQQVTLRCSPISGHKSVSWYQQVLGQGPQFIFQYYEKEERGRGNFPDRFSARQFPNYSSELNVNALLLGDSALYLCASSLAWPNEQGSTGELFFGEGSRLTVL.

The chain couples TRBV19 to TRBJ2-7; the D gene is possibly TRBD2 (5 bases). This CDR3 spans 14 amino acids. Per the germline V gene, CDR1 is LNHDA and CDR2 is SQIVND (reference sequence). The V gene lost 4 bases and the J gene lost 3 bases, with 13 bases spanning the gap. CDR3 region: CASSNGDTLYEQYF. The CDR3 DNA reads as TGTGCCAGTAGTAACGGGGATACACTCTACGAGCAGTACTTC.

The rearrangement uses TRBV3-1 (or the pseudogene TRBV3-2) and TRBJ2-5; 8 bases match TRBD2. V gave up 2 bases and J gave up 7 bases; unmatched junction bases: 9. The germline V gene has CDR1 LGHDT and CDR2 YNNKEL (reference sequence). The CDR3 has 15 residues. As DNA, the CDR3 is TGTGCCAGCAGCCAAACTATGACTAGCGCGAGGACCCAGTACTTC. It yields the protein CASSQTMTSARTQYF.

V is TRBV6-2 or TRBV6-3 and J is TRBJ2-1; 12 nucleotides align to TRBD2. Germline lookup yields CDR1 MNHEY and CDR2 SVGEGT. After removal of 5 bases from V and 6 bases from J, the junction contained 14 bases not matched to a gene. The CDR3 length is 18 residues. The DNA for the CDR3 is TGTGCCAGCAGTACCGCCTGGACTAGCGGGGATCGTCCCAATGAGCAGTTCTTC. Translating it yields CASSTAWTSGDRPNEQFF.

The table lists this clone with a count of one. In DNA form, the CDR3 reads TGTGCCAGCAGTTACTTCGCCGGGACAGCAAAATCCAATGAGCAGTTCTTC. It specifies CASSYFAGTAKSNEQFF. V usage is TRBV6-2 or TRBV6-3 and J usage is TRBJ2-1, with 7 bases lining up with TRBD1. V lost 1 base to trimming and J lost 6 bases; unmatched junction nucleotides: 12. This CDR3 contains 17 residues. CDR1 and CDR2 from the germline V gene are MNHEY and SVGEGT.

The rearrangement uses TRBV3-1 (or the pseudogene TRBV3-2) and TRBJ2-2, with D perhaps TRBD2 (7 bases). The CDR3 is 18 amino acids. Germline V CDR1 and CDR2: LGHDT, YNNKEL (reference sequence). V lost 6 bases, J lost 4 bases, and 24 bases lay in between. The CDR3 bases are TGTGCCAGCAGGACAGACAGGAGGGCGGGAGACGTCACCGGGGAGCTGTTTTTT. This translates into CASRTDRRAGDVTGELFF.

The chain has TRBV14 and TRBJ2-7; possible D gene TRBD1, 6 bases. Germline V gene lookup returns CDR1 SGHDN and CDR2 FVKESK. The CDR3 extends over 14 amino acids. V lost 4 bases, J lost 3 bases, and 13 bases lay in between. CDR3 sequence: CASSRTAIFYEQYF. The CDR3 DNA reads TGTGCCAGCAGCCGGACAGCGATCTTCTACGAGCAGTACTTC.

V is TRBV12-3 or TRBV12-4 and J is TRBJ2-7; no definite D call. The CDR3 loop spans 13 amino acids. The V and J ends lost 5 bases and 4 bases respectively, with 12 bases between them. CDR3 sequence reads: CASSPGSRYEQYF. In DNA form, the CDR3 reads TGTGCCAGCAGTCCCGGGTCACGATACGAGCAGTACTTC.

CDR3 region: CASSFQQETQYF. For the CDR3, the DNA is TGTGCCAGCAGCTTCCAGCAAGAGACCCAGTACTTC. This chain connects TRBV7-9 to TRBJ2-5; the D is unclear. Germline CDR1 and CDR2: SEHNR and FQNEAQ (reference sequence). The CDR3 is 12 amino acids. Trimming stripped 3 bases from V and 2 bases from J, with 4 bases between.

The chain recombines TRBV7-2 with TRBJ2-5; weak D call: TRBD1 (6 bases). The CDR3 spans 17 residues. The V end was cut by 5 bases, the J end by 3 bases, with 22 bases between. The germline V gene has CDR1 SGHTA and CDR2 FQGNSA. The CDR3 bases are TGTGCCAGCAGCCTGTCCCGCTGGCGGAAGGGGGAAGAGACCCAGTACTTC. Protein product: CASSLSRWRKGEETQYF. Based on the CDR3 plus reference TRBV7-2 and TRBJ2-5, the full variable domain is GAGVSQSPSNKVTEKGKDVELRCDPISGHTALYWYRQSLGQGLEFLIYFQGNSAPDKSGLPSDRFSAERTGGSVSTLTIQRTQQEDSAVYLCASSLSRWRKGEETQYFGPGTRLLVL.